This TCR beta chain was observed in a study of T cell responses to AZD1222 COVID-19 vaccine (dated by TCRdb to the early 2020s). For context, the study as a whole: AZD1222 recipients whose second dose came at about 4 weeks and those whose second dose came at about 12 weeks were combined into one group, since spike-specific TCR depth and breadth did not differ between the two schedules. TCR sequencing covered about 230 trial participants: about 210 given two doses of AZD1222 and 26 given two doses of MenACWY control vaccine. Trial participants were enrolled by age into subgroups of 18-55, 56-69 and 70-plus years, and about 150, 27 and 61 TCR-sequenced participants, respectively, were included in these subgroups. Study-wide findings and limitations: Reportedly, almost half of the unique spike-specific TCRs recognized epitopes lying outside the regions that are mutated in the B.1.351 and B.1.1.7 variants. Because no samples from the day 14 peak response were available, repertoires could be characterized only after the peak T cell response. Most participants were white British and females outnumbered males, and the authors suggested that clonal diversity may have been underestimated. The 56-69-year group was small, and its depth increase did not reach significance, likely because of low power. Only six AZD1222 recipients were SARS-CoV-2 seropositive at baseline, limiting conclusions about previously exposed vaccinees. The vaccine-associated CD4 TCRs covered the entire spike protein, and the dominant responses fell in regions 160-218 and 743-854. Spike-specific TCR breadth and depth rose significantly after two AZD1222 doses compared with day 0 and with MenACWY recipients.

The CDR3 regions of human TCRbeta chains were analyzed by immunosequencing. Per the original workflow: TCRs in the repertoires were compared against a reference library of SARS-CoV-2-specific TCRs that had been generated with the MIRA antigen-specificity platform. Breadth was defined as the fraction of unique TCRs that were SARS-CoV-2-associated, and depth was defined as the fraction of total T cells that were SARS-CoV-2-associated. Using the MIRA data, each spike-specific TCR was assigned both to the spike region to which the TCR was reactive and to a CD4 or CD8 class. Log10-transformed breadth and depth values were compared by one-way ANOVA with Sidak's multiple comparisons tests. TCRdb carries this immuneACCESS record with in-frame sequences only. Its versions omit some clonotypes, under half of them owing to an unresolved V gene in the studies checked, with the rest unexplained. V and J calls and clone size come straight from that table; D and trimming were deduced from the DNA. The sample table records about 110,000 clones; just over 85% of these occur just once. The biggest ten clones account for more than 6.5% of the sample.

Reading the germline V gene (reference sequence) gives CDR1 GTSNPN and CDR2 SVGIG. Including the terminal cysteine and phenylalanine, the CDR3 comprises 11 residues. Only CDR3 DNA is held: 33 bases, read in frame from base 1. Trimming removed 0 bases from V and 8 bases from J, leaving 5 bases between the germline ends. This clone was observed a few times. The antigen this receptor binds is unknown. There are no base qualities to consult, and no much larger clone falls within one base. Explained via the paper, the time point label denotes: baseline before first vaccination. Samples from vaccinated people were obtained from the UK trials COV001 and COV002, which included a single-blind randomized controlled phase 2/3 trial of AZD1222 (ChAdOx1 nCoV-19) in healthy adults. For TCRbeta chain sequencing, PBMC samples from trial participants were taken at day 0 and at day 28 after the second dose.

Recombination connected TRBV30 to TRBJ2-1; TRBD2 is a possible D gene, resting on 5 matching bases. The sequence derives from an adult in good health. The sequenced sample was peripheral blood, obtained on day 0 of AZD1222 vaccination. The DNA sequence is given as TGTGCCTGGAGTGTACTAGATGAGCAGTTCTTC. Translated, it reads CAWSVLDEQFF.